The present TCR beta chain was sequenced within a study of shared clonotypes between healthy human individuals. Across the study: Researchers assigned three CD4 naive, three CD4 memory, two CD8 naive and one CD8 memory plate to each donor. Study conclusions and caveats: Limited genetic and exposure-history diversity came from having few donors.

Cells designated naive CD8 were CD45RO-negative and were positively selected for CCR7, with terminally differentiated effector memory CD45RA+ cells excluded. Some clones are missing from TCRdb's copy, which holds only in-frame ones; the method was immunoSEQ multiplex PCR. The sample consists of around 1,900,000 clones, about 94% of them appearing once. In the case of this clone: Its specificity is not known.

The sequencing input was naive CD8+ T cells from PBMCs. The receptor's source is a man aged 18 to 35 in good health. Some clones in this sample may be carry-over from other donors' samples.

DNA of the CDR3: TGCGCCAGCAGCTCGACTTCGACTAGCGGGTCAACAGATACGCAGTATTTT. Its protein product is CASSSTSTSGSTDTQYF. The chain joins TRBV5-1 to TRBJ2-3; 10 bases map to TRBD2. This CDR3 region has 17 residues. Per germline, CDR1 SGHRS and CDR2 YFSETQ. V trimming: 3 bases; J trimming: 3 bases; junction bases outside the gene matches: 10.